The 29 T cell receptor beta chains below come from one sample, sequenced in a study of radiotherapy plus CTLA-4 blockade in lung cancer. Sequencing used immunoSEQ multiplex PCR; TCRdb keeps in-frame clones, though not all of them. The sample contains about 73,000 clones, around 87% of which appear only once. The sequences come from peripheral blood, collected from a patient treated with radiotherapy plus ipilimumab. The receptors were sampled from a human donor with non-small cell lung cancer that progressed on radiotherapy plus ipilimumab.

This clone is a singleton in its sample. This chain joins TRBV6-5 and TRBJ2-7; D uncertain. V lost 6 bases, J lost 7 bases, and 10 bases lay in between. Germline assignment: CDR1 MNHEY and CDR2 SVGAGI. This CDR3 has 11 amino acids. CDR3 DNA sequence: TGTGCCAGCAGCCGAGGTGAGGAGCAGTACTTC. This sequence encodes CASSRGEEQYF.

The genes are TRBV28 and TRBJ2-6; D gene unclear. The CDR3 covers 13 residues. V was trimmed by 8 bases and J by 0 bases, leaving 5 bases between them. Germline V gene data show CDR1 as MDHEN and CDR2 as SYDVKM. The CDR3 DNA reads TGTGCCAGCCATTCCTCTGGGGCCAACGTCCTGACTTTC. Protein product: CASHSSGANVLTF.

This chain joins TRBV6-6 and TRBJ2-3; 8 bases fit TRBD2. Trimming removed 6 bases from V and 5 bases from J; junction bases left unmatched: 10. The germline gives CDR1 MNHNY, CDR2 SVGAGI (reference sequence). This CDR3 has 15 residues. The CDR3 loop reads CASRAGAGGQDTQYF. The CDR3 DNA follows: TGTGCCAGCAGGGCCGGGGCGGGAGGTCAAGATACGCAGTATTTT.

The chain is built from TRBV9 and TRBJ2-1; D might be TRBD1 (5 bases). Germline lookup yields CDR1 SGDLS and CDR2 YYNGEE. Trimming left V 4 bases short and J 3 bases short, with 11 bases between. The CDR3 contains 14 residues. In DNA, the CDR3 is TGTGCCAGCAGCACGGAACAGGACTACAATGAGCAGTTCTTC. Translating gives CASSTEQDYNEQFF.

The V call is TRBV29-1, the J call TRBJ2-5; 7 bases are a match to TRBD1. Germline CDR1 and CDR2: SQVTM and ANQGSEA. The CDR3 loop spans 12 amino acids. V lost 7 bases and J lost 5; bases outside the gene matches: 7. CDR3 region: CSGLQGSETQYF. The CDR3 nucleotides are TGCAGCGGACTACAGGGGTCGGAGACCCAGTACTTC.

CDR3 nucleotide sequence: TGCGCCAGCAGCTTGGCCGGGACTACCCCCAATGAGCAGTTCTTC. Amino acids: CASSLAGTTPNEQFF. This sequence joins TRBV5-1 and TRBJ2-1; TRBD2 aligns across 7 bases. The CDR3 contains 15 residues. Germline values: CDR1 SGHRS, CDR2 YFSETQ. V shed 0 bases, J shed 6 bases, and the junction held 6 bases outside the gene matches.

For this clone: One end of the junction varies from germline; a read error may be responsible. V and J are TRBV5-4 and TRBJ2-1; 8 nucleotides match TRBD1. Looked up from germline, CDR1 is SGHNT and CDR2 is YYREEE (reference sequence). This CDR3 has 13 amino acids. The CDR3 protein is CASSWRTGPELIF. The DNA of the CDR3 is TGTGCCAGCAGCTGGAGGACAGGGCCGGAGTTAATCTTC.

A word on this clone: The junction does not match germline at one end; this may be a read error. The V and J genes are TRBV7-3 and TRBJ2-7; D might be TRBD2 (5 bases). The CDR3 is 16 amino acids. Germline loops: CDR1 SGHTA, CDR2 FQGTGA. The CDR3 is CASSLEIGGLSSEQYF. CDR3 DNA: TGTGCCAGCAGCCTGGAAATTGGCGGGTTATCCTCCGAGCAGTACTTC.

There are a few counts of this clone. V usage is TRBV6-6 and J usage is TRBJ2-1; 12 bases line up with TRBD2. CDR3 length: 15 amino acids. The V and J ends lost 5 bases and 3 bases, in that order; junction bases with no gene match: 2. The germline V gene has CDR1 MNHNY and CDR2 SVGAGI (reference sequence). The CDR3 spells CASSVTSGSYNEQFF. CDR3 nucleotide sequence: TGTGCCAGCAGTGTGACTAGCGGGAGCTACAATGAGCAGTTCTTC.

This clone occurred a few times. This rearrangement joins TRBV30 to TRBJ1-1, with 8 bases matching TRBD1. The germline gives CDR1 GTSNPN, CDR2 SVGIG (reference sequence). Trimming took 0 bases from V and 4 from J; bases not matched to a gene: 10. The CDR3 runs 16 residues. The CDR3 nucleotides are TGTGCCTGGAGTGTATGGCAGGGGGCAAGGGGCACTGAAGCTTTCTTT. The encoded protein is CAWSVWQGARGTEAFF.

The chain carries TRBV2 and TRBJ1-2; D call uncertain. CDR3 size: 15 residues. Trimming stripped 0 bases from V and 4 bases from J, with 12 bases between. CDR1 and CDR2 from the germline V gene are SNHLY and FYNNEI. The CDR3 nucleotides read TGTGCCAGCAGTGAAGCCGCGGCCCGGGGCTATGGCTACACCTTC. Translating it yields CASSEAAARGYGYTF.

The chain employs TRBV7-6 and TRBJ2-7, with D hard to call. The germline CDR1 and CDR2 sequences are SGHVS and FNYEAQ. The V end lost 2 bases, the J end lost 0 bases, and 5 bases lay between the germline ends. This CDR3 spans 13 amino acids. CDR3 amino acids: CASSLSGSYEQYF. CDR3 coding DNA: TGTGCCAGCAGCTTATCGGGCTCCTACGAGCAGTACTTC.

This clone was seen just once. The chain couples TRBV28 to TRBJ2-7, with TRBD2 matching 11 bases. The CDR3 runs to 15 residues. CDR1 and CDR2 from the germline V gene are MDHEN and SYDVKM. J was trimmed by 7 bases and V by 6 bases; bases with no gene match: 11. As DNA, the CDR3 is TGTGCCAGCAGGTCCGGGACTAGCGGCCCGTGGGAGCAGTACTTC. This codes for CASRSGTSGPWEQYF.

The rearrangement links TRBV2 to TRBJ2-3; D is uncertain. Germline V CDR1 and CDR2: SNHLY, FYNNEI. V was clipped by 1 base and J by 0 bases, with 11 bases between them. This CDR3 has 16 amino acids. CDR3 sequence reads: CASSEGALWSTDTQYF. The CDR3 region has the DNA TGTGCCAGCAGTGAAGGGGCCCTTTGGAGCACAGATACGCAGTATTTT.

V usage is TRBV5-4 and J usage is TRBJ2-3; D gene unclear. Germline V gives CDR1 SGHNT, CDR2 YYREEE (reference sequence). The CDR3 has 12 amino acids. V gave up 4 bases and J gave up 6 bases, with 9 bases separating them. The CDR3: CASSPGGDTQYF. Written as DNA, the CDR3 is TGTGCCAGCAGCCCTGGTGGCGATACGCAGTATTTT.

J is TRBJ1-2 and V is TRBV19, with D perhaps TRBD1 (5 bases). The CDR3 loop spans 14 amino acids. CDR1 is LNHDA and CDR2 is SQIVND in the germline V gene (reference sequence). Trimming cost V 0 bases and J 4 bases, with 9 bases left between them. This CDR3 is CASSIDRGAYGYTF. CDR3 coding DNA: TGTGCCAGTAGTATAGATCGAGGGGCCTATGGCTACACCTTC. Using reference TRBV19 and TRBJ1-2 for the parts outside the CDR3, the full variable domain is DGGITQSPKYLFRKEGQNVTLSCEQNLNHDAMYWYRQDPGQGLRLIYYSQIVNDFQKGDIAEGYSVSREKKESFPLTVTSAQKNPTAFYLCASSIDRGAYGYTFGSGTRLTVV.

A note on this clone: Germline and junction disagree at one end, which may indicate a read error. The chain has TRBV14 and TRBJ2-7; the match to TRBD2 covers 8 bases. There are 15 residues in the CDR3. In germline, CDR1 is SGHDN, CDR2 FVKESK. CDR3 sequence: CTSSHSGGGNYEQYF. The CDR3, as DNA: TGTACCAGCAGCCACAGCGGGGGAGGAAACTACGAGCAGTACTTC.

Concerning this clone itself: The germline gene is not matched at one end of the junction; a read error may be the cause. This rearrangement joins TRBV28 to TRBJ2-1; 9 bases are shared with TRBD2. The CDR3 runs 14 residues. The V gene's germline CDR1 is MDHEN and CDR2 SYDVKM. The CDR3 DNA is TGTGCCAGCAATTTAGCGGGAGTCTTTCATGAGCAGTTCTTC. It encodes CASNLAGVFHEQFF. Full variable domain (outside the CDR3, taken from reference TRBV28 and TRBJ2-1): DVKVTQSSRYLVKRTGEKVFLECVQDMDHENMFWYRQDPGLGLRLIYFSYDVKMKEKGDIPEGYSVSREKKERFSLILESASTNQTSMYLCASNLAGVFHEQFFGPGTRLTVL.

The CDR3 nucleotides are TGTGCCATCAGTGGGGGGGGACAGTTTAATGGCTACACCTTC. Translating gives CAISGGGQFNGYTF. The rearrangement uses TRBV10-3 and TRBJ1-2, with TRBD1 identical over 7 bases. The V gene's germline CDR1 is ENHRY and CDR2 SYGVKD. This CDR3 region has 14 residues. V was clipped by 4 bases and J by 6 bases; unmatched bases: 8.

The chain is built from TRBV7-2 and TRBJ2-5; TRBD1 agrees at 10 bases. J was trimmed by 2 bases and V by 5 bases; bases with no gene match: 5. Germline CDR1 is SGHTA and CDR2 is FQGNSA. The CDR3 runs to 15 residues. CDR3 coding DNA: TGTGCCAGCAGCCTATGGACAGGGGGTCAAGAGACCCAGTACTTC. It codes for CASSLWTGGQETQYF.

The V gene is TRBV6-6, the J gene TRBJ1-4, with a tentative D call TRBD1 (5 bases). Germline-derived CDR1 and CDR2 are MNHNY and SVGAGI (reference sequence). The CDR3 runs 15 residues. The V gene lost 1 base and the J gene lost 5 bases, with 11 bases spanning the gap. Here the CDR3 DNA reads TGTGCCAGCAGTTACTTAATTCGACAGAATGAAAAACTGTTTTTT. It translates to CASSYLIRQNEKLFF.

The CDR3 DNA reads TGTGCCAGCAGCTACCACCCGGGACAGGAAGAGACCCAGTACTTC. It specifies CASSYHPGQEETQYF. The rearrangement links TRBV7-8 to TRBJ2-5, with 8 bases that match TRBD1. The CDR3 loop spans 15 amino acids. J gave up 3 bases and V 4 bases, and 7 bases lay outside the gene matches. Germline V lookup: CDR1 SGHVS, CDR2 FQNEAQ.

This chain uses TRBV19 with TRBJ1-1, with D perhaps matching TRBD1 (6 bases). Germline V gene sequence: CDR1 LNHDA, CDR2 SQIVND (reference sequence). The CDR3 runs 13 residues. V lost 7 bases, J lost 4 bases, and 13 bases lay in between. CDR3 region: CASTDVGGTEAFF. DNA for the CDR3: TGTGCCAGTACCGACGTAGGGGGCACTGAAGCTTTCTTT.

This chain connects TRBV6-6 to TRBJ1-4, with TRBD1 identical over 9 bases. Germline V lookup: CDR1 MNHNY, CDR2 SVGAGI (reference sequence). Losses at the gene ends were 6 bases for V and 9 bases for J; bases not matched to a gene: 8. The CDR3 is made up of 14 amino acids. The CDR3 DNA is TGTGCCAGCAGCAACCGGGACAGGGCGAAAAAACTGTTTTTT. This encodes CASSNRDRAKKLFF.

The chain has TRBV5-1 and TRBJ1-5; 9 bases are a match to TRBD1. With 4 bases clipped from V and 7 bases from J, the junction kept 9 bases outside the gene matches. The germline gives CDR1 SGHRS, CDR2 YFSETQ. CDR3 length equals 15 residues. CDR3 in amino acids: CASSIGTGFGQPQHF. The CDR3 bases are TGCGCCAGCAGCATTGGGACAGGGTTCGGGCAGCCCCAGCATTTT.

V gene TRBV7-2 combines with J gene TRBJ2-5; D not resolved. Germline CDR1 is SGHTA and CDR2 is FQGNSA. V gave up 5 bases and J gave up 5 bases, with 15 bases separating them. The CDR3 loop spans 14 amino acids. CDR3 bases: TGTGCCAGCAGCCAAAATCTAGGTTTGGAGACCCAGTACTTC. Amino acid sequence: CASSQNLGLETQYF.

Only one count was recorded for this clone. The V gene is TRBV25-1, the J gene TRBJ1-1; D unresolved. Deletions cut 3 bases from V and 2 bases from J, with 10 bases between. Per the germline V gene, CDR1 is MGHDK and CDR2 is SYGVNS. This CDR3 is built from 14 residues. The CDR3 loop reads CASSDIGVNTEAFF. The CDR3 bases are TGTGCCAGCAGTGATATCGGGGTTAACACTGAAGCTTTCTTT.

The chain employs TRBV12-5 and TRBJ2-7; 7 bases agree with TRBD2. Germline V gene lookup returns CDR1 LGHNT and CDR2 FRNRAP. V lost 0 bases, J lost 2 bases, and 4 bases stayed unmatched. This CDR3 has 15 residues. DNA for the CDR3: TGTGCTAGTGGTTTGGTAGGCGGGAGTACCTACGAGCAGTACTTC. Its protein product is CASGLVGGSTYEQYF.

The chain employs TRBV28 and TRBJ2-3; 10 positions agree with TRBD2. V shed 8 bases, J shed 4 bases, and the junction held 12 bases outside the gene matches. This CDR3 spans 16 amino acids. Looked up from germline, CDR1 is MDHEN and CDR2 is SYDVKM. The CDR3 nucleotides are TGTGCCAGCCGAATGGCAAGCGGGAGGGCCCCAGATACGCAGTATTTT. Translated, it gives CASRMASGRAPDTQYF.